This T cell receptor beta chain appears in the sequencing data of a study of shared clonotypes between healthy human individuals. Profiling relied on immunoSEQ multiplex PCR, and the TCRdb table lists in-frame clones only, not all of them. This sample has a few hundred thousand clones, with 77% found just once. This CDR3 has 16 amino acids. In germline, CDR1 is SGHVS, CDR2 FQNEAQ. With 3 bases clipped from V and 6 bases from J, the junction kept 10 bases outside the gene matches. The TCR comes from a middle-aged woman in good health. Some clones in this sample may be carry-over from other donors' samples. The sequencing input was PBMCs. This chain joins TRBV7-8 and TRBJ2-2; TRBD1 matches at 7 bases. The chain's CDR3 is CASSFKGQYPSGELFF. The CDR3 nucleotides read TGTGCCAGCAGCTTTAAGGGACAGTACCCTTCCGGGGAGCTGTTTTTT.